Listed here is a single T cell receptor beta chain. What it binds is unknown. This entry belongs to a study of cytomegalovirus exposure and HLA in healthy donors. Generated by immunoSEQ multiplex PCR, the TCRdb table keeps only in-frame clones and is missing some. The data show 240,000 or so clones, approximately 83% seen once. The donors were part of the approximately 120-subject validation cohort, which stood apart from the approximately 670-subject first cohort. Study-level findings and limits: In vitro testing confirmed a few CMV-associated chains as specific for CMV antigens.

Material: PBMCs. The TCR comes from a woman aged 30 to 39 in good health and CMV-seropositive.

The DNA of the CDR3 is TGTGCCAGCAGTGCACAGGGGGTTCGCACCGGGGAGCTGTTTTTT. As protein: CASSAQGVRTGELFF. V and J are TRBV6-5 and TRBJ2-2; 8 bases map to TRBD1. Trimming took 5 bases from V and 4 from J; bases not matched to a gene: 6. Germline V CDR1 and CDR2: MNHEY, SVGAGI. This CDR3 contains 15 residues.